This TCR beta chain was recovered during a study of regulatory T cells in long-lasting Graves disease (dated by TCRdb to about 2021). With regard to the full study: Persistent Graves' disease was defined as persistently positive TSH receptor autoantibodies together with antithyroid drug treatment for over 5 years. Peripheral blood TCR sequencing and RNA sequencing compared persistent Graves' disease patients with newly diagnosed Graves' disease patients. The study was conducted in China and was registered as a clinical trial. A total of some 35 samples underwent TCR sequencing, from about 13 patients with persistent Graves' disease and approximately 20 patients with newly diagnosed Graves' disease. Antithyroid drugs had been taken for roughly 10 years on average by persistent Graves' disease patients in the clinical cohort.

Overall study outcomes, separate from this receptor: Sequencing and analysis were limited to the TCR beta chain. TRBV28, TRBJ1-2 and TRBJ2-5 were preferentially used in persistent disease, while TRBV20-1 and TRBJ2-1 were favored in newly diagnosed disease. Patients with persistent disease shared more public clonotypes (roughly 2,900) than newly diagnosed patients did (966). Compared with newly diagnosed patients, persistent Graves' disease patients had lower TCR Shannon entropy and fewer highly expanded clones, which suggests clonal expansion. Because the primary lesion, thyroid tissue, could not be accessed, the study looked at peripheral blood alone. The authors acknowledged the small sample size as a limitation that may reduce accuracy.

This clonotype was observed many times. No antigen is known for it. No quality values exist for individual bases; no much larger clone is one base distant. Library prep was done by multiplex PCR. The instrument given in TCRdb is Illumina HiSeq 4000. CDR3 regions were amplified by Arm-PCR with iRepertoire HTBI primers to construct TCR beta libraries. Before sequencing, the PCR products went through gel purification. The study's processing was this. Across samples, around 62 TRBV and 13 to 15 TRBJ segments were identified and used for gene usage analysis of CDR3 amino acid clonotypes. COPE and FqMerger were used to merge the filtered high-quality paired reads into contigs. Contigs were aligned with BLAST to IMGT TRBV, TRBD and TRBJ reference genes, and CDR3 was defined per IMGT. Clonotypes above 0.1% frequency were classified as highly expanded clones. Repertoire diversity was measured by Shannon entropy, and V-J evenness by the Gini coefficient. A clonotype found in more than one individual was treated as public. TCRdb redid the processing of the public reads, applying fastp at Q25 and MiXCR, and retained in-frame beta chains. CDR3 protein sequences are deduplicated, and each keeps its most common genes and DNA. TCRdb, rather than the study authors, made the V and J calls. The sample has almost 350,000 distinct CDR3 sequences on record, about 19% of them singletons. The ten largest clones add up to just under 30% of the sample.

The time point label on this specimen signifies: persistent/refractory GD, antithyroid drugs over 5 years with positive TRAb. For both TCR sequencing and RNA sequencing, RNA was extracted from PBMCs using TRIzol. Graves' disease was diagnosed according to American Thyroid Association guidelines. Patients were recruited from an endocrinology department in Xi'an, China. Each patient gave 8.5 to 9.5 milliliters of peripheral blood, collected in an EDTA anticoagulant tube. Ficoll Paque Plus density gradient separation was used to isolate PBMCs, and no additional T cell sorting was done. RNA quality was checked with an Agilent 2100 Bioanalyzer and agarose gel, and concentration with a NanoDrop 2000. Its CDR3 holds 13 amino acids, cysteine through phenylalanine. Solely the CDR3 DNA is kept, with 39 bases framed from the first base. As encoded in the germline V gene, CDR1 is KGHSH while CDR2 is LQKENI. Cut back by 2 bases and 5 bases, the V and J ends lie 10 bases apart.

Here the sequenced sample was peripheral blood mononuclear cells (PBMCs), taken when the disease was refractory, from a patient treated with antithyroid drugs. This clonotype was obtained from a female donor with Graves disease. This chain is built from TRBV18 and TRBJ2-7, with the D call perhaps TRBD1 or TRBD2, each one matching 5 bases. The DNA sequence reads TGTGCCAGCTCACCAGGGGGTGGAGACGAGCAGTACTTC. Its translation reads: CASSPGGGDEQYF.